The next 22 T cell receptor beta chains were all read from a single sample in a study of identical twins. Using its own MiXCR run on the 5' RACE reads, TCRdb lists one record per CDR3 protein. The repertoire holds hundreds of thousands of distinct CDR3 sequences, with 15% to 20% as singletons. These data are also associated with another study on T cells expressing NK-cell markers.

The material sequenced was PBMCs. The receptors originated from a woman between 18 and 30 years old in good health.

The V gene is TRBV20-1, the J gene TRBJ2-5; 7 bases are shared with TRBD2. V was pared by 8 bases and J by 5 bases, with 17 bases of the junction left unmatched. The CDR3 has 15 residues. The germline V gene encodes CDR1 DFQATT and CDR2 SNEGSKA (reference sequence). CDR3 loop: CSRRELAAPGETQYF. The CDR3 DNA sequence: TGCAGTCGACGGGAGCTAGCGGCGCCTGGGGAGACCCAGTACTTC.

The chain uses TRBV7-9 and TRBJ1-2, with D uncertain. Germline V gives CDR1 SEHNR, CDR2 FQNEAQ (reference sequence). The CDR3 runs to 15 residues. V was clipped by 6 bases and J by 2 bases, with 16 bases between them. CDR3 DNA sequence: TGTGCCAGCAGAGACCCAAGTGGAGAGAACTATGGCTACACCTTC. This encodes CASRDPSGENYGYTF.

The sample holds a few counts of this clonotype. The rearrangement joins TRBV12-3 or TRBV12-4 to TRBJ1-1, with D unresolved. Trimming removed 3 bases at V and 6 bases at J, with 11 bases between. The CDR3 has 13 residues. CDR3 in DNA: TGTGCCAGCAGTTTGGGCGAAACAGCTGAAGCTTTCTTT. The encoded protein is CASSLGETAEAFF.

The chain recombines TRBV20-1 with TRBJ2-7, with 10 bases that match TRBD2. CDR1 and CDR2 (germline): DFQATT, SNEGSKA (reference sequence). The CDR3 sequence is 15 residues long. After removal of 0 bases from V and 4 bases from J, the junction contained 6 bases not matched to a gene. The CDR3 DNA sequence: TGCAGTGCTAGAGAAGCCCTAGCGGGAGTTTACGAGCAGTACTTC. Translating it yields CSAREALAGVYEQYF.

This clonotype was detected only a few times. The chain links TRBV5-1 to TRBJ2-3, with a possible D match to TRBD1 (6 bases). Per the germline V gene, CDR1 is SGHRS and CDR2 is YFSETQ. V shed 8 bases and J shed 9 bases, with 22 bases lying between them. The CDR3 extends over 14 amino acids. CDR3 loop: CASSRQAGEGTQYF. As DNA, the CDR3 is TGCGCCAGTAGCCGACAGGCTGGGGAAGGGACGCAGTATTTT.

Only a few counts were recorded for this clonotype. The chain's CDR3 is CTTTSGVGNYGYTF. CDR3 in DNA: TGCACCACAACCTCTGGAGTTGGTAACTATGGCTACACCTTC. The gene calls are TRBV29-1 and TRBJ1-2, with D uncertain. Germline V gene lookup returns CDR1 SQVTM and CDR2 ANQGSEA. CDR3 length equals 14 residues.

The chain has TRBV5-1 and TRBJ2-5; TRBD2 matches 7 bases. Germline V gene sequence: CDR1 SGHRS, CDR2 YFSETQ. V lost 7 bases and J lost 3; bases outside the gene matches: 6. The CDR3 is 13 amino acids. The chain's CDR3 is CASQRGGEETQYF. Written as DNA, the CDR3 is TGCGCCAGCCAGCGGGGAGGGGAAGAGACCCAGTACTTC.

The genes are TRBV6-5 and TRBJ1-5; D unclear. Between the trimmed V and J ends, which lost 2 bases and 10 bases, there was a span of 15 bases. The CDR3 sequence is 14 residues long. CDR1 MNHEY and CDR2 SVGAGI come from the germline V gene. CDR3 sequence: CASSYGPDFGPQHF. The CDR3 DNA reads TGTGCCAGCAGTTACGGGCCCGACTTCGGCCCCCAGCATTTT.

In this sample, this clonotype turned up a few times. V usage is TRBV7-9 and J usage is TRBJ2-3; D remains ambiguous. The CDR3 runs to 13 residues. CDR1 and CDR2 (germline): SEHNR, FQNEAQ (reference sequence). Trimming removed 5 bases from V and 6 bases from J, with 12 bases in between. In DNA, the CDR3 is TGTGCCAGCAGCGATGTGGTGGATGATACGCAGTATTTT. Its translation: CASSDVVDDTQYF.

J is TRBJ1-3 and V is TRBV20-1; 7 bases are a match to TRBD1. The length of the CDR3 is 14 residues. Germline V gene lookup returns CDR1 DFQATT and CDR2 SNEGSKA (reference sequence). V shed 6 bases, J shed 2 bases, and the junction held 7 bases outside the gene matches. CDR3 amino acids: CSAEPTGTGNTIYF. The CDR3, as DNA: TGCAGTGCAGAGCCGACAGGGACTGGAAACACCATATATTTT.

CDR3 sequence (DNA): TGCAGCGTTGAAAGCGGGCCAGGGACCGATACGCAGTATTTT. It yields the protein CSVESGPGTDTQYF. The chain carries TRBV29-1 and TRBJ2-3, with D perhaps TRBD2 (6 bases). This CDR3 comprises 14 residues. V was cut by 2 bases and J by 6 bases, with 15 bases left in between. Germline-derived CDR1 and CDR2 are SQVTM and ANQGSEA.

This chain links TRBV20-1 with TRBJ1-4; D not resolved. Germline CDR1 DFQATT, CDR2 SNEGSKA (reference sequence). The CDR3 consists of 16 residues. Trimming cost V 0 bases and J 1 base, with 12 bases left between them. The CDR3, as DNA: TGCAGTGCTAGAGATCAATTCGTACTAACTAATGAAAAACTGTTTTTT. It encodes CSARDQFVLTNEKLFF.

The V call is TRBV3-1, the J call TRBJ1-1; 7 bases line up with TRBD1. CDR1 is LGHDT and CDR2 is YNNKEL in the germline V gene (reference sequence). V was clipped by 3 bases and J by 8 bases; unmatched bases: 6. There are 13 residues in the CDR3. The CDR3: CASSHPPGGEAFF. CDR3 nucleotide sequence: TGTGCCAGCAGCCATCCTCCAGGGGGAGAAGCTTTCTTT.

The chain uses TRBV3-1 and TRBJ2-5; D could derive from TRBD1 or TRBD2 (5 bases each). Germline V gene lookup returns CDR1 LGHDT and CDR2 YNNKEL (reference sequence). Trimming cost V 6 bases and J 1 base, with 15 bases left between them. The CDR3 is 15 residues long. The CDR3 loop reads CASRRVAGSQETQYF. CDR3 nucleotide sequence: TGTGCCAGCAGGAGAGTGGCAGGGAGCCAAGAGACCCAGTACTTC.

This clonotype came up a few times. The chain employs TRBV20-1 and TRBJ2-3, with TRBD2 identical over 8 bases. The CDR3 consists of 15 residues. Germline V CDR1 and CDR2: DFQATT, SNEGSKA (reference sequence). Losses at the gene ends were 5 bases for V and 0 bases for J; bases not matched to a gene: 7. CDR3 nucleotides: TGCAGTGCTGGCCGGGGGGGCCGGAGCACAGATACGCAGTATTTT. It encodes CSAGRGGRSTDTQYF.

This rearrangement joins TRBV20-1 to TRBJ2-5, with 7 bases lining up with TRBD1. V shed 5 bases and J 2 bases; nucleotides not matched to a gene: 2. The CDR3 loop spans 12 amino acids. Germline V gene sequence: CDR1 DFQATT, CDR2 SNEGSKA (reference sequence). The CDR3 nucleotides read TGCAGTGCTTTGGACAGGCAAGAGACCCAGTACTTC. As protein: CSALDRQETQYF.

The chain recombines TRBV5-1 with TRBJ2-2; possibly TRBD2 for D (7 bases). Germline V gene sequence: CDR1 SGHRS, CDR2 YFSETQ. Deletions cut 3 bases from V and 0 bases from J, with 12 bases between. This CDR3 is built from 16 residues. The CDR3 reads CASSSGGHTNTGELFF. The CDR3 region has the DNA TGCGCCAGCAGCTCGGGGGGACACACGAACACCGGGGAGCTGTTTTTT.

The J gene is TRBJ2-7, the V gene TRBV7-2, with D unresolved. Germline V gene data show CDR1 as SGHTA and CDR2 as FQGNSA. The CDR3 is 14 residues long. The ends were cut back, 1 base at V and 4 bases at J, with 11 bases in the middle. CDR3 sequence (DNA): TGTGCCAGCAGCTTAGGTGCCGTATGGTACGAGCAGTACTTC. Encoded protein: CASSLGAVWYEQYF.

CDR3 in amino acids: CASSEGSFGANVLTF. The DNA for the CDR3 is TGTGCCAGCAGTGAAGGGTCATTTGGGGCCAACGTCCTGACTTTC. The chain uses TRBV6-1 and TRBJ2-6; D uncertain. The V and J ends lost 1 base and 3 bases respectively, with 7 bases between them. The germline V gene has CDR1 MNHNS and CDR2 SASEGT. The CDR3 is made up of 15 amino acids.

This chain uses TRBV12-3 or TRBV12-4 with TRBJ1-1; a possible D gene is TRBD1 (6 bases). The length of the CDR3 is 15 residues. V was cut by 6 bases and J by 0 bases, with 14 bases left in between. In DNA form, the CDR3 reads TGTGCCAGCAGGCCGACCGGGGGCCTGAACACTGAAGCTTTCTTT. This codes for CASRPTGGLNTEAFF.

This clonotype was counted between two and nine times. The chain recombines TRBV16 with TRBJ1-3; D is perhaps TRBD1 (5 bases). In germline, CDR1 is KGHSY, CDR2 FQNENV. The CDR3 contains 18 residues. Trimming removed 4 bases at V and 8 bases at J, with 27 bases between. CDR3 in amino acids: CASSLKKGPSVSGDTIYF. The DNA for the CDR3 is TGTGCCAGCAGCCTAAAAAAAGGACCCTCCGTTTCGGGGGACACCATATATTTT. The full variable domain, its missing parts supplied by reference TRBV16 and TRBJ1-3, is GEEVAQTPKHLVRGEGQKAKLYCAPIKGHSYVFWYQQVLKNEFKFLISFQNENVFDETGMPKERFSAKCLPNSPCSLEIQATKLEDSAVYFCASSLKKGPSVSGDTIYFGEGSWLTVV.

The sample holds many counts of this clonotype. The chain combines TRBV10-3 with TRBJ2-2; D is ambiguous. CDR3 length: 14 residues. V was trimmed by 8 bases and J by 0 bases, leaving 10 bases between them. Germline CDR1 and CDR2: ENHRY and SYGVKD. CDR3 protein: CAIGSGTNTGELFF. The DNA of the CDR3 is TGTGCCATCGGTTCAGGCACGAACACCGGGGAGCTGTTTTTT.